One and the same sample provided the 7 T cell receptor beta chains below, sequenced in a study of cytomegalovirus exposure and HLA in healthy donors. It was with 60 Vbeta and 13 Jbeta primers that the PCR ran. Produced via immunoSEQ multiplex PCR; TCRdb's table is partial and in-frame only. The sample has about 130,000 clones; approximately 84% are singletons. Specimen: PBMCs. The receptors come from a woman under 30 in good health and CMV-seronegative.

This clone has only a few counts. The rearrangement joins TRBV7-9 to TRBJ2-7; D is perhaps TRBD1 (7 bases). With 3 bases removed from V and 5 bases from J, the gap between germline ends came to 11 bases. The CDR3 length is 13 residues. Germline V gives CDR1 SEHNR, CDR2 FQNEAQ (reference sequence). CDR3 region: CASSFGRGDEQYF. The CDR3 nucleotides read TGTGCCAGCAGCTTTGGCAGGGGGGACGAGCAGTACTTC.

This clone was seen only once. This sequence joins TRBV4-1 and TRBJ1-1; no firm D call. The germline V gene has CDR1 MGHRA and CDR2 YSYEKL. This CDR3 has 17 amino acids. Trimming pared 0 bases from V and 5 bases from J, leaving 19 bases between. The CDR3 reads CASSQDVAEALRTEAFF. CDR3 DNA: TGCGCCAGCAGCCAAGATGTGGCGGAGGCCCTGCGGACTGAAGCTTTCTTT.

The genes are TRBV30 and TRBJ1-5; D is unclear. Trimming took 0 bases from V and 10 from J, leaving 13 bases between them. The germline CDR1 and CDR2 sequences are GTSNPN and SVGIG (reference sequence). The CDR3 is 13 amino acids. The CDR3, as DNA: TGTGCCTGGAGTGTATGGTCGGCGGGACCCCAGCATTTT. Translation: CAWSVWSAGPQHF.

The chain recombines TRBV5-4 with TRBJ1-2; D is ambiguous. CDR1 and CDR2 from the germline V gene are SGHNT and YYREEE (reference sequence). Between the trimmed V and J ends, which lost 0 bases and 4 bases, there was a span of 10 bases. The CDR3 runs 14 residues. CDR3 DNA: TGTGCCAGCAGCTTGGGGAGCGGACCCTATGGCTACACCTTC. Translated, it gives CASSLGSGPYGYTF. The entire variable domain, with the rest obtained from reference TRBV5-4 and TRBJ1-2, is as follows: ETGVTQSPTHLIKTRGQQVTLRCSSQSGHNTVSWYQQALGQGPQFIFQYYREEENGRGNFPPRFSGLQFPNYSSELNVNALELDDSALYLCASSLGSGPYGYTFGSGTRLTVV.

CDR3 in amino acids: CASSSRQGSGEQYF. For the CDR3, the DNA is TGCGCCAGCAGCTCCAGACAGGGGAGCGGAGAGCAGTACTTC. The gene calls are TRBV5-1 and TRBJ2-7, with TRBD1 matching 8 bases. J gave up 7 bases and V 3 bases, and 9 bases lay outside the gene matches. There are 14 residues in the CDR3. Germline values: CDR1 SGHRS, CDR2 YFSETQ. Drawing the rest from reference TRBV5-1 and TRBJ2-7, the complete variable domain is KAGVTQTPRYLIKTRGQQVTLSCSPISGHRSVSWYQQTPGQGLQFLFEYFSETQRNKGNFPGRFSGRQFSNSRSEMNVSTLELGDSALYLCASSSRQGSGEQYFGPGTRLTVT.

The chain recombines TRBV5-4 with TRBJ2-7; D ambiguous. The CDR3 contains 15 residues. The V end was cut by 0 bases, the J end by 6 bases, with 16 bases between. CDR1 and CDR2 (germline): SGHNT, YYREEE (reference sequence). The CDR3: CASSLGATLLSEQYF. The CDR3 nucleotides read TGTGCCAGCAGCTTGGGCGCGACACTCCTCTCCGAGCAGTACTTC.

The rearrangement joins TRBV19 to TRBJ1-1; TRBD1 matches 12 bases. V shed 5 bases and J 5 bases; nucleotides not matched to a gene: 6. This CDR3 comprises 15 residues. The germline V gene encodes CDR1 LNHDA and CDR2 SQIVND (reference sequence). The CDR3 sequence: CASSGWDRGHTEAFF. The CDR3 nucleotides are TGTGCCAGTAGTGGTTGGGACAGGGGGCATACTGAAGCTTTCTTT.